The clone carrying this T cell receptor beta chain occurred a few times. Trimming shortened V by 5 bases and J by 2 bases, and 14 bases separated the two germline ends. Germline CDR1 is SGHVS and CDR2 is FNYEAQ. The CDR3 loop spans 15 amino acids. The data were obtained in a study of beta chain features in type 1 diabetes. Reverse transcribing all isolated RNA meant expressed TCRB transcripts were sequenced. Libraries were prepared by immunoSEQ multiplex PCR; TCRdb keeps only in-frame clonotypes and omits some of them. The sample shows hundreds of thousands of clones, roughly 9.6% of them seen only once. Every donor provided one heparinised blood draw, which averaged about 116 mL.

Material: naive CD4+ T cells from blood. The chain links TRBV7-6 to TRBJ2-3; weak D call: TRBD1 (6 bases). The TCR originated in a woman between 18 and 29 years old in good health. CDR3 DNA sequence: TGTGCCAGCAGCCCCCGACAGGTAGCCACAGATACGCAGTATTTT. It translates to CASSPRQVATDTQYF.